The 11 T cell receptor beta chains in this list originate from one sample, sequenced in a study of T cell repertoires in cytomegalovirus infection. In TCRdb, the reads were re-called with MiXCR into one record per CDR3 protein. The table has approximately 290,000 distinct CDR3 sequences, about 25% seen once. Sequencing was done on a sample of PBMCs. All receptors derive from a human donor in good health (CMV status not recorded). Some clones in this sample may be carry-over from other donors' samples.

The rearrangement uses TRBV7-2 and TRBJ2-1, with a possible D match to TRBD1 (5 bases). Germline CDR1 SGHTA, CDR2 FQGNSA. V was pared by 1 base and J by 10 bases, with 17 bases between. The CDR3 totals 15 residues. DNA of the CDR3: TGTGCCAGCAGCTTAGTATCAACAGGTTTTAACGAGCAGTTCTTC. Its translation: CASSLVSTGFNEQFF.

The table lists this clonotype with a count of one. Written as DNA, the CDR3 is TGTGCCAGTACTCCCCTGGTAGGCGGACAGCCCCAGCATTTT. As protein: CASTPLVGGQPQHF. V is TRBV19 and J is TRBJ1-5; no firm D call. The ends were cut back, 7 bases at V and 7 bases at J, with 17 bases in the middle. CDR1 is LNHDA, CDR2 SQIVND, per germline (reference sequence). The CDR3 is 14 residues long.

The V and J genes are TRBV5-6 and TRBJ1-6; D uncertain. The CDR3 extends over 16 amino acids. Germline assignment: CDR1 SGHDT and CDR2 YYEEEE. V shed 3 bases and J shed 3 bases, with 13 bases lying between them. For the CDR3, the DNA is TGTGCCAGCAGCTCGGGGAAGACGGGCTATAATTCACCCCTCCACTTT. It is translated as CASSSGKTGYNSPLHF.

This clonotype was detected only a few times. The genes are TRBV6-6 and TRBJ1-1, with D perhaps matching TRBD1 (5 bases). CDR1 and CDR2 (germline): MNHNY, SVGAGI (reference sequence). The CDR3 extends over 14 amino acids. The CDR3 coding sequence is TGTGCGATAAAAATGGGGGGGGTGAACACTGAAGCTTTCTTT. Translating it yields CAIKMGGVNTEAFF.

The chain is built from TRBV7-9 and TRBJ1-6; tentative D call: TRBD1 (5 bases). V was clipped by 1 base and J by 7 bases, with 11 bases between them. Germline values: CDR1 SEHNR, CDR2 FQNEAQ (reference sequence). The CDR3 is 15 residues long. In DNA form, the CDR3 reads TGTGCCAGCAGCTTAGAGGGCGGGGGGAATTCACCCCTCCACTTT. Protein sequence: CASSLEGGGNSPLHF. Combining the CDR3 with reference TRBV7-9 and TRBJ1-6 gives the whole variable domain DTGVSQNPRHKITKRGQNVTFRCDPISEHNRLYWYRQTLGQGPEFLTYFQNEAQLEKSRLLSDRFSAERPKGSFSTLEIQRTEQGDSAMYLCASSLEGGGNSPLHFGNGTRLTVT.

This clonotype has just a few counts. The genes are TRBV11-2 and TRBJ2-1; 11 bases agree with TRBD2. Germline V gene data show CDR1 as SGHAT and CDR2 as FQNNGV. The CDR3 spans 15 residues. V trimming: 3 bases; J trimming: 6 bases; junction bases outside the gene matches: 4. As DNA, the CDR3 is TGTGCCAGCAGCTTTACTAGCGGGAGTCCCAATGAGCAGTTCTTC. This gives the protein CASSFTSGSPNEQFF.

This clonotype was seen many times. This rearrangement joins TRBV20-1 to TRBJ2-2; 10 bases map to TRBD2. Germline-derived CDR1 and CDR2 are DFQATT and SNEGSKA (reference sequence). This CDR3 comprises 16 residues. The V and J ends lost 3 bases and 1 base, in that order; junction bases with no gene match: 5. As DNA, the CDR3 is TGCAGTGCTAGGTCACTAGCGGGGCTGAACACCGGGGAGCTGTTTTTT. Translated, it gives CSARSLAGLNTGELFF.

CDR3 in amino acids: CASSFRVGRTNTEAFF. The CDR3 DNA follows: TGTGCCAGTAGTTTCCGGGTGGGCAGGACGAACACTGAAGCTTTCTTT. This chain links TRBV19 with TRBJ1-1, with D uncertain. Germline V gene sequence: CDR1 LNHDA, CDR2 SQIVND (reference sequence). The CDR3 sequence is 16 residues long. Trimming took off 5 bases at V and 1 base at J, with 17 bases between the two ends. Variable domain in full (rest from reference TRBV19 and TRBJ1-1): DGGITQSPKYLFRKEGQNVTLSCEQNLNHDAMYWYRQDPGQGLRLIYYSQIVNDFQKGDIAEGYSVSREKKESFPLTVTSAQKNPTAFYLCASSFRVGRTNTEAFFGQGTRLTVV.

This clonotype was counted ten times or more. The chain is built from TRBV11-1 and TRBJ1-4; no definite D call. Looked up from germline, CDR1 is SGHAT and CDR2 is FQDESV (reference sequence). Trimming shortened V by 0 bases and J by 0 bases, and 8 bases separated the two germline ends. The CDR3 has 16 residues. CDR3 protein: CASSLAVSSTNEKLFF. CDR3 DNA: TGTGCCAGCAGCTTAGCCGTTTCATCAACTAATGAAAAACTGTTTTTT.

This clonotype was picked up a small number of times. The genes are TRBV11-2 and TRBJ2-2; 10 nucleotides agree with TRBD2. The germline V gene has CDR1 SGHAT and CDR2 FQNNGV. The CDR3 is made up of 17 amino acids. Losses at the gene ends were 5 bases for V and 1 base for J; bases not matched to a gene: 7. CDR3 coding DNA: TGTGCCAGCAGCGGCCCTAGCGGGAGTTTGAACACCGGGGAGCTGTTTTTT. Amino acids: CASSGPSGSLNTGELFF.

This clonotype was counted once. The V and J genes are TRBV28 and TRBJ2-1; D might be TRBD1 (5 bases). Germline CDR1 is MDHEN and CDR2 is SYDVKM. Trimming removed 3 bases at V and 5 bases at J, with 8 bases between. CDR3 length equals 13 residues. CDR3 amino acids: CASSFDRDNEQFF. CDR3 nucleotide sequence: TGTGCCAGCAGTTTTGACAGAGACAATGAGCAGTTCTTC.